A single TCR beta chain is shown here with its context. The target antigen is unknown. This entry is derived from a study of TIL therapy for anti-PD-1-resistant metastatic lung cancer. Study overall: Tumors were harvested before any PD-1/PD-L1 blockade.

The study's findings and limits: This highly selected cohort may not generalize to typical lung cancer patients.

Sequencing used immunoSEQ v3. Each library reached about 2 million read pairs, or about 5-6.5 million at deep level. Profiled with immunoSEQ multiplex PCR; TCRdb holds only in-frame clones, not every one. The repertoire holds more than 45,000 clones, with around nine tenths as singletons. The time point: pre-treatment sample, taken before nivolumab and TIL therapy. This CDR3 spans 13 amino acids. V was pared by 7 bases and J by 4 bases, with 13 bases between. CDR1 LNHDA and CDR2 SQIVND come from the germline V gene (reference sequence). The rearrangement uses TRBV19 and TRBJ1-2; D is uncertain. Sequences were derived from blood, sampled at baseline. This receptor was obtained from a person aged 25-85 years with non-small cell lung cancer. The CDR3 loop reads CASTVDRRYGYTF. The CDR3 DNA reads as TGTGCCAGTACTGTCGACCGACGCTATGGCTACACCTTC. Variable domain in full (rest from reference TRBV19 and TRBJ1-2): DGGITQSPKYLFRKEGQNVTLSCEQNLNHDAMYWYRQDPGQGLRLIYYSQIVNDFQKGDIAEGYSVSREKKESFPLTVTSAQKNPTAFYLCASTVDRRYGYTFGSGTRLTVV.